The rows below give T cell receptor beta chains drawn from one sample of a study of shared clonotypes between healthy human individuals. Clones were read by immunoSEQ multiplex PCR, and TCRdb kept only the in-frame ones, dropping some. Of roughly 500,000 clones in the sample, around 95% were seen once. The sample taken for sequencing was naive CD4+ T cells sorted from blood. All receptors derive from a woman aged 25 to 39 in good health. Each CDR3 is given with its conserved first and last residue. A D gene is named only where the DNA matches it firmly. Clone size is shown for a subset of rows, as once, few, many or a class of expanded clone.

clone_size	d_call	j_call	v_call	cdr3_aa	cdr3_nt
-	TRBD1	TRBJ1-5	TRBV15	CATSRDRDGEPQHF	TGTGCCACCAGCAGGGACAGGGATGGGGAGCCCCAGCATTTT
-	-	TRBJ1-6	TRBV30	CAWSAEGGSPLHF	TGTGCCTGGAGTGCGGAGGGCGGTTCACCCCTCCACTTT
-	-	TRBJ1-1	TRBV6-5	CASSYGGRATEAFF	TGTGCCAGCAGTTACGGGGGGAGGGCCACTGAAGCTTTCTTT
-	-	TRBJ2-7	TRBV11-1	CASREGTYEQYF	TGTGCCAGCAGGGAAGGCACCTACGAGCAGTACTTC
-	-	TRBJ2-1	TRBV5-1	CASSLIQGKVGNEQFF	TGCGCCAGCAGCTTGATACAGGGAAAGGTGGGCAATGAGCAGTTCTTC
-	-	TRBJ2-1	TRBV6-1	CASSENWGRNEQFF	TGTGCCAGCAGTGAAAACTGGGGCAGAAATGAGCAGTTCTTC
-	-	TRBJ2-1	TRBV7-6	CASSHIPRLEHNEQFF	TGTGCCAGCTCCCATATCCCGCGGCTCGAGCACAATGAGCAGTTCTTC
-	-	TRBJ1-3	TRBV28	CASSSSRGSGNTIYF	TGTGCCAGCAGTTCGTCGAGGGGGTCTGGAAACACCATATATTTT
-	TRBD1	TRBJ1-2	TRBV28	CASSAGGNYGYTF	TGTGCCAGCAGCGCAGGGGGCAACTATGGCTACACCTTC
-	-	TRBJ1-1	TRBV28	CAIRQTEAFF	TGTGCCATCCGACAGACTGAAGCTTTCTTT
-	TRBD2	TRBJ2-1	TRBV4-2	CASSQGTTTSEAYNEQFF	TGTGCCAGCAGCCAAGGGACGACGACTAGCGAGGCCTACAATGAGCAGTTCTTC
-	TRBD1	TRBJ2-3	TRBV25-1	CASSTGTGTTDTQYF	TGTGCCAGCAGCACCGGGACAGGGACGACAGATACGCAGTATTTT
-	-	TRBJ2-7	TRBV5-1	CASSLDRKAYEQYF	TGCGCCAGCAGCTTGGACAGGAAGGCCTACGAGCAGTACTTC
-	TRBD2	TRBJ2-1	TRBV27	CASSGGIAGIHYNEQFF	TGTGCCAGCAGTGGCGGGATAGCGGGGATACACTACAATGAGCAGTTCTTC
-	-	TRBJ2-7	TRBV27	CASSLSSSREGEQYF	TGTGCCAGCAGTTTATCCTCCAGCAGGGAAGGCGAGCAGTACTTC
-	-	TRBJ2-7	TRBV5-8	CASSFKQYF	TGTGCCAGCAGCTTTAAGCAGTACTTC
-	-	TRBJ1-1	TRBV25-1	CASSPQRGRKRTEAFF	TGTGCCAGCAGTCCTCAACGGGGTAGGAAACGCACTGAAGCTTTCTTT
-	-	TRBJ1-5	TRBV27	CASSRAKGGNQPQHF	TGTGCCAGCTCACGAGCCAAGGGGGGAAATCAGCCCCAGCATTTT
-	-	TRBJ1-3	TRBV2	CASRDRLISGNTIYF	TGTGCCAGCAGGGACAGATTAATCTCTGGAAACACCATATATTTT
-	-	TRBJ2-1	TRBV14	CASSPGLNNEQFF	TGTGCCAGCAGCCCGGGACTTAACAATGAGCAGTTCTTC
-	-	TRBJ1-2	TRBV7-9	CASSLAEGSGYTF	TGTGCCAGCAGCTTAGCGGAGGGGTCTGGCTACACCTTC
-	-	TRBJ2-1	TRBV5-6	CASSFRTGNEQFF	TGTGCCAGCAGCTTTCGGACCGGGAATGAGCAGTTCTTC
-	TRBD2	TRBJ2-6	TRBV9	CASSPSGRDNGANVLTF	TGTGCCAGCAGTCCAAGCGGGAGAGATAATGGGGCCAACGTCCTGACTTTC
-	-	TRBJ1-2	TRBV5-1	CASRSRDIYGYTF	TGCGCCAGCAGGTCCCGGGACATCTATGGCTACACCTTC
-	-	TRBJ2-5	TRBV13	CASSLGFPRGSPETQYF	TGTGCCAGCAGCTTAGGGTTCCCCAGGGGATCACCAGAGACCCAGTACTTC
-	TRBD2	TRBJ2-7	TRBV7-2	CASRLGSGSLYEQYF	TGTGCCAGCCGCTTGGGGAGCGGGAGCCTCTACGAGCAGTACTTC
-	TRBD1	TRBJ1-5	TRBV2	CASSPGDRGQPQHF	TGTGCCAGCAGTCCTGGGGACAGGGGACAGCCCCAGCATTTT
-	-	TRBJ1-1	TRBV25-1	CASSLWGGNTEAFF	TGTGCCAGCAGCCTATGGGGGGGGAACACTGAAGCTTTCTTT
-	TRBD1	TRBJ1-4	TRBV27	CASSLTGNEKLFF	TGTGCCAGCAGTTTGACAGGGAATGAAAAACTGTTTTTT
-	-	TRBJ2-5	TRBV19	CASSIGYLSFKETQYF	TGTGCCAGTAGTATTGGCTACCTCTCTTTTAAAGAGACCCAGTACTTC
once	-	TRBJ1-1	TRBV29-1	CSALREVNTEAFF	TGCAGTGCCTTAAGGGAGGTGAACACTGAAGCTTTCTTT
-	TRBD2	TRBJ2-1	TRBV28	CASAPGLASYNEQFF	TGTGCCAGCGCCCCCGGACTAGCTTCTTACAATGAGCAGTTCTTC
-	-	TRBJ2-7	TRBV27	CASSSLVYYEQYF	TGTGCCAGCAGTTCTCTAGTATACTACGAGCAGTACTTC
-	-	TRBJ2-7	TRBV18	CASSPDTEQSYEQYF	TGTGCCAGCTCACCAGATACAGAACAGTCCTACGAGCAGTACTTC
once	-	TRBJ2-2	TRBV21-1	CASSNWTGGDGELFF	TGTGCCAGCAGCAATTGGACAGGGGGCGACGGGGAGCTGTTTTTT
-	-	TRBJ2-5	TRBV5-1	CASSFRTPAETQYF	TGCGCCAGCAGCTTCCGGACGCCGGCGGAGACCCAGTACTTC
once	-	TRBJ1-5	TRBV4-1	CASSQDQAYGAGQPQHF	TGCGCCAGCAGCCAAGATCAGGCCTACGGAGCAGGGCAGCCCCAGCATTTT
once	-	TRBJ2-7	TRBV9	CASSASGAPYEQYF	TGTGCCAGCAGCGCCTCCGGGGCCCCCTACGAGCAGTACTTC
-	-	TRBJ1-5	TRBV5-8	CASSLITQPQHF	TGTGCCAGCAGCCTAATCACACAGCCCCAGCATTTT
-	TRBD1	TRBJ2-7	TRBV19	CASSIGGTGAYEQYF	TGTGCCAGTAGTATAGGCGGGACAGGGGCCTACGAGCAGTACTTC
-	TRBD2	TRBJ2-3	TRBV28	CASSPRGDAHDTQYF	TGTGCCAGCAGTCCCCGGGGGGACGCACACGATACGCAGTATTTT
few	-	TRBJ2-7	TRBV7-9	CASSEGVAYEQYF	TGTGCCAGCTCGGAGGGGGTCGCCTACGAGCAGTACTTC
-	TRBD2	TRBJ2-7	TRBV18	CASSGAGLAEREQYF	TGTGCCAGCTCAGGAGCCGGACTAGCGGAAAGGGAGCAGTACTTC
-	TRBD1	TRBJ1-2	TRBV28	CASSPPPPGGSYGYTF	TGTGCCAGCAGCCCCCCTCCGCCAGGGGGCTCCTATGGCTACACCTTC
-	TRBD1	TRBJ2-7	TRBV10-3	CAISVSPGQGHEQYF	TGTGCCATCAGTGTCAGCCCGGGACAGGGACACGAGCAGTACTTC
-	-	TRBJ1-5	TRBV6-9	CASSYQQGRGPQHF	TGTGCCAGCAGTTATCAACAGGGAAGGGGGCCCCAGCATTTT
-	TRBD1	TRBJ2-2	TRBV7-8	CASSLVGILRTGDTGELFF	TGTGCCAGCAGCTTAGTTGGTATATTGCGGACAGGGGACACCGGGGAGCTGTTTTTT
-	-	TRBJ2-5	TRBV9	CASSVTGETQYF	TGTGCCAGCAGCGTTACAGGGGAGACCCAGTACTTC
-	TRBD2	TRBJ2-3	TRBV18	CASSPMPPTSGGTDTQYF	TGTGCCAGCTCACCCATGCCCCCGACTAGCGGGGGCACAGATACGCAGTATTTT